These 9 T cell receptor beta chains came from one sample sequenced in a study of blood T cell repertoires in COVID-19. Profiling relied on immunoSEQ multiplex PCR, and the TCRdb table lists in-frame clones only, not all of them. Of 150,000 or so clones in the sample, over 80% were seen once. The sample comprised peripheral blood. The receptors originated from a woman in her 70s with acute or convalescent COVID-19.

V and J are TRBV7-9 and TRBJ1-1; 9 bases are shared with TRBD1. The CDR3 extends over 14 amino acids. Germline V gene sequence: CDR1 SEHNR, CDR2 FQNEAQ (reference sequence). V shed 8 bases and J 4 bases; nucleotides not matched to a gene: 8. The CDR3: CASLQGAGGTEAFF. For the CDR3, the DNA is TGTGCCAGCTTACAGGGGGCAGGGGGCACTGAAGCTTTCTTT.

The chain combines TRBV18 with TRBJ2-7, with 7 bases fitting TRBD1. This CDR3 region has 19 residues. The trim removed 6 bases at V and 1 base at J, leaving 21 bases unmatched. The germline gives CDR1 KGHSH, CDR2 LQKENI. The CDR3 sequence: CASSSVGGRPGQLSYEQYF. The CDR3 DNA reads as TGTGCCAGCTCGAGTGTAGGTGGTAGACCGGGACAGTTATCCTACGAGCAGTACTTC.

This chain connects TRBV11-3 to TRBJ1-6; 10 nucleotides align to TRBD1. CDR3 size: 15 residues. Looked up from germline, CDR1 is SGHNT and CDR2 is YENEEA. Trimming removed 5 bases from V and 7 bases from J; junction bases left unmatched: 5. CDR3 nucleotides: TGTGCCAGCAGCCGCGGGACAGGGGCCAATTCACCCCTCCACTTT. Amino acids: CASSRGTGANSPLHF.

This clone was detected only a few times. The rearrangement joins TRBV27 to TRBJ1-5, with 11 bases matching TRBD1. The V gene's germline CDR1 is MNHEY and CDR2 SMNVEV (reference sequence). The V segment lost 4 bases and the J segment 3 bases; nucleotides outside the gene matches: 8. This CDR3 comprises 17 residues. CDR3 region: CASSYFGTGGFNQPQHF. The CDR3 DNA reads TGTGCCAGCAGTTACTTTGGGACAGGGGGTTTCAATCAGCCCCAGCATTTT.

The chain has TRBV2 and TRBJ2-2; maybe TRBD2 (6 bases). V lost 7 bases and J 3 bases, leaving 12 bases between the germline ends. Germline-derived CDR1 and CDR2 are SNHLY and FYNNEI. The CDR3 runs to 14 residues. The DNA of the CDR3 is TGTGCCAGCATCCGAGGGACTTACACCGGGGAGCTGTTTTTT. Translating gives CASIRGTYTGELFF.

The chain links TRBV2 to TRBJ1-2; 8 bases match TRBD1. The CDR3 has 16 residues. Trimming took 3 bases from V and 4 from J; bases not matched to a gene: 10. The germline V gene encodes CDR1 SNHLY and CDR2 FYNNEI. The CDR3 reads CASSDQSGGAGYGYTF. The DNA of the CDR3 is TGTGCCAGCAGTGACCAATCAGGGGGCGCGGGCTATGGCTACACCTTC.

The chain couples TRBV19 to TRBJ2-1; 8 bases are a match to TRBD2. Germline V gives CDR1 LNHDA, CDR2 SQIVND (reference sequence). J was trimmed by 6 bases and V by 7 bases; bases with no gene match: 8. The length of the CDR3 is 14 residues. Here the CDR3 reads CASTTRGGSNEQFF. The CDR3 DNA follows: TGTGCCAGTACCACACGGGGGGGGTCCAATGAGCAGTTCTTC.

V usage is TRBV30 and J usage is TRBJ2-7; D is perhaps TRBD1 (5 bases). Germline CDR1 reads GTSNPN; CDR2 reads SVGIG (reference sequence). V shed 2 bases and J shed 3 bases, with 11 bases lying between them. The CDR3 has 13 residues. As DNA, the CDR3 is TGTGCCTGGAGTAAAAAGGGGATCTACGAGCAGTACTTC. Protein: CAWSKKGIYEQYF. Filled out from reference TRBV30 and TRBJ2-7, the complete variable domain reads SQTIHQWPATLVQPVGSPLSLECTVEGTSNPNLYWYRQAAGRGLQLLFYSVGIGQISSEVPQNLSASRPQDRQFILSSKKLLLSDSGFYLCAWSKKGIYEQYFGPGTRLTVT.

V is TRBV27 and J is TRBJ1-1; possible D gene TRBD1, 5 bases. CDR3 size: 13 residues. CDR1 is MNHEY and CDR2 is SMNVEV in the germline V gene (reference sequence). With 4 bases removed from V and 6 bases from J, the gap between germline ends came to 12 bases. Here the CDR3 DNA reads TGTGCCAGCAGTTCCGACAGACCCCCTGAAGCTTTCTTT. Translating it yields CASSSDRPPEAFF.